This TCR beta chain was documented in a study of blood T cell repertoires in COVID-19. At the level of the study: The United States, Italy and Spain supplied acute and convalescent COVID-19 samples. T cells, B-cell-depleted T cells, or PBMCs provided the cDNA or gDNA that served as material.

Original data processing: Amplification of reference gene primers provided the estimated nucleated cell counts. Using immunoSEQ multiplex PCR, the repertoire was profiled, and TCRdb retains in-frame clones only, with some absent. That table gives V, J and clone size, and the DNA gave D and trimming. The sample holds 100,000 or so clones, about 90% seen once. Per germline, CDR1 SGHAT and CDR2 FQNNGV. The CDR3 is made up of 17 amino acids. Trimming pared 1 base from V and 0 bases from J, leaving 15 bases between. This TCR derives from a man aged 45 to 65 with acute or convalescent COVID-19. Specimen: peripheral blood. The chain employs TRBV11-2 and TRBJ1-2; D is undetermined. This CDR3 is CASSLVFAMSPNYGYTF. DNA for the CDR3: TGTGCCAGCAGCTTAGTCTTTGCGATGAGCCCTAACTATGGCTACACCTTC.